This TCR beta chain stems from a study of control samples from healthy donors and cancer patients. TCRdb keeps only in-frame clones here, not all; method: immunoSEQ multiplex PCR. The table has tens of thousands of clones, less than 95% seen once. The receptor was isolated from a man aged 25-40 years in good health. Sequenced: blood.

The CDR3 nucleotides read TGTGCCAGCAATCCGGACAGGGGGGCGAAAGGAACTAACTATGGCTACACCTTC. Its protein is CASNPDRGAKGTNYGYTF. The chain is built from TRBV7-9 and TRBJ1-2, with TRBD1 identical over 10 bases. CDR1 and CDR2 (germline): SEHNR, FQNEAQ (reference sequence). V was clipped by 7 bases and J by 0 bases; unmatched bases: 14. This CDR3 comprises 18 residues.